One and the same sample provided the 15 T cell receptor beta chains below, sequenced in a study of vaccination and CD4 T cells after COVID-19. Their specific antigens are unknown. Once obtained from cultured CD4+ T cells, the DNA was sequenced using the Oncomine TCR Beta short-read assay. Using its own MiXCR run on the PCR reads, TCRdb lists one record per CDR3 protein. The repertoire has about 12,000 distinct CDR3 sequences, approximately 46% of them found once; the top ten carry roughly 14%. The treatment is: approximately 9-day PBMC culture with coronavirus spike peptide pools or control peptides (ViraFEST assay). What was sequenced was CD4+ T cells from blood, cultured in vitro. Source of these receptors: a human donor who had recovered from COVID-19.

The genes are TRBV20-1 and TRBJ2-3; D not resolved. V lost 6 bases to trimming and J lost 1 base, with 5 bases between them. The CDR3 contains 11 residues. In germline, CDR1 is DFQATT, CDR2 SNEGSKA (reference sequence). CDR3 protein: CSARGTDTQYF. In DNA, the CDR3 is TGCAGTGCCCGGGGCACAGATACGCAGTATTTT.

The chain is built from TRBV7-9 and TRBJ2-4; a weak D match, TRBD2 (5 bases). Per germline, CDR1 SEHNR and CDR2 FQNEAQ (reference sequence). V lost 4 bases, J lost 15 bases, and 16 bases lay in between. The CDR3 loop spans 12 amino acids. This chain's CDR3 is CASSYPTSGPYF. The CDR3, as DNA: TGTGCCAGCAGCTACCCTACTAGTGGTCCGTACTTC.

This clonotype was found once. A read error may account for a junction end that differs from germline. V gene TRBV7-7 combines with J gene TRBJ2-5; 8 nucleotides align to TRBD1. The CDR3 length is 17 residues. The V gene's germline CDR1 is SSHAT and CDR2 FNYEAQ (reference sequence). CDR3 DNA: TGTGCTAGCAGCTTAGGAGGACAGGGTCTAGTCCAAGAGACCCAGTACTTC. This sequence encodes CASSLGGQGLVQETQYF.

This clonotype was seen a handful of times. V and J are TRBV30 and TRBJ1-2; 7 bases map to TRBD1. Germline V CDR1 and CDR2: GTSNPN, SVGIG (reference sequence). J gave up 5 bases and V 2 bases, and 5 bases lay outside the gene matches. The length of the CDR3 is 13 residues. The CDR3 sequence: CAWSISGGYGYTF. For the CDR3, the DNA is TGTGCCTGGAGTATTTCAGGGGGGTATGGCTACACCTTC.

Written as DNA, the CDR3 is TGTGCCTGGAGTGCAGGACTAGCGGGAGAGACCCAGTACTTC. Translated, it gives CAWSAGLAGETQYF. This chain joins TRBV30 and TRBJ2-5; TRBD2 matches at 11 bases. The CDR3 has 14 residues. The germline V gene encodes CDR1 GTSNPN and CDR2 SVGIG (reference sequence). Germline trimming cut 1 base from V and 4 bases from J; bases unmatched to any gene: 2. The variable domain in full, with the rest retrieved from reference TRBV30 and TRBJ2-5, is SQTIHQWPATLVQPVGSPLSLECTVEGTSNPNLYWYRQAAGRGLQLLFYSVGIGQISSEVPQNLSASRPQDRQFILSSKKLLLSDSGFYLCAWSAGLAGETQYFGPGTRLLVL.

This chain uses TRBV6-1 with TRBJ2-5; 12 nucleotides line up with TRBD2. Germline-derived CDR1 and CDR2 are MNHNS and SASEGT. Losses at the gene ends were 6 bases for V and 5 bases for J; bases not matched to a gene: 7. The CDR3 spans 15 residues. The DNA for the CDR3 is TGTGCCAGCAGCTTGACTAGCGGGAGTGAGGAGACCCAGTACTTC. The encoded protein is CASSLTSGSEETQYF.

The rearrangement links TRBV7-9 to TRBJ2-7; the match to TRBD1 covers 8 bases. From germline, CDR1 is SEHNR and CDR2 FQNEAQ (reference sequence). V was clipped by 8 bases and J by 4 bases; unmatched bases: 10. CDR3 length: 14 amino acids. CDR3 nucleotide sequence: TGTGCCAGCCAGAGATCAGGACAGGGATACGAGCAGTACTTC. Translation: CASQRSGQGYEQYF.

The chain links TRBV19 to TRBJ2-1; 9 positions match TRBD2. Trimming cost V 5 bases and J 7 bases; bases outside gene matches: 9. Germline values: CDR1 LNHDA, CDR2 SQIVND (reference sequence). The CDR3 runs 15 residues. The CDR3 sequence: CASSRTSEGRNEQFF. In nucleotides, the CDR3 is TGTGCCAGTAGTCGGACTAGCGAGGGGAGAAATGAGCAGTTCTTC.

V gene TRBV20-1 combines with J gene TRBJ2-1; possible D gene TRBD2, 6 bases. The germline V gene has CDR1 DFQATT and CDR2 SNEGSKA (reference sequence). The CDR3 consists of 19 residues. Deletions cut 5 bases from V and 8 bases from J, with 34 bases between. CDR3 nucleotide sequence: TGCAGTGCTTCCCCCACGGGGGAAGGAGCGGCCACTAGCCCCTATGAGCAGTTCTTC. Its translation is CSASPTGEGAATSPYEQFF.

This clonotype was seen a handful of times. J is TRBJ2-7 and V is TRBV27; perhaps TRBD2 as D (5 bases). The CDR3 consists of 13 residues. Trimming cost V 6 bases and J 3 bases, with 12 bases left between them. In germline, CDR1 is MNHEY, CDR2 SMNVEV (reference sequence). The CDR3 sequence is CASSLGRDYEQYF. The CDR3 DNA reads as TGTGCCAGCAGCTTAGGCCGGGACTACGAGCAGTACTTC.

The J gene is TRBJ2-5, the V gene TRBV29-1, with D maybe TRBD1 (6 bases). V lost 6 bases, J lost 7 bases, and 21 bases lay in between. CDR1 SQVTM and CDR2 ANQGSEA come from the germline V gene. The CDR3 length is 14 residues. The CDR3 DNA is TGCAGCGTGGGGGCCGCAGTCGGAAGGGGGACCCAGTACTTC. Residues: CSVGAAVGRGTQYF.

This clonotype was seen more than once but under ten times. V is TRBV19 and J is TRBJ1-4; D gene uncertain. The CDR3 spans 14 residues. CDR1 and CDR2 (germline): LNHDA, SQIVND (reference sequence). Trimming removed 3 bases at V and 8 bases at J, with 13 bases between. In DNA, the CDR3 is TGTGCCAGTAGTATGAGCCCCGGCACGGAAAAACTGTTTTTT. This translates into CASSMSPGTEKLFF.

The V call is TRBV28, the J call TRBJ2-5, with D perhaps TRBD1 or TRBD2 (5 bases each). The CDR3 extends over 13 amino acids. Trimming left V 2 bases short and J 5 bases short, with 9 bases between. Germline CDR1 is MDHEN and CDR2 is SYDVKM. This chain's CDR3 is CASSLAEGETQYF. In DNA, the CDR3 is TGTGCCAGCAGTTTAGCAGAGGGGGAGACCCAGTACTTC.

Here the CDR3 DNA reads TGTGCCAGCAGACCACCCTTGACCGATTCCTACGAGCAGTACTTC. Translated, it gives CASRPPLTDSYEQYF. The gene calls are TRBV28 and TRBJ2-7, with D hard to call. V lost 6 bases to trimming and J lost 1 base, with 16 bases between them. Germline V gene data show CDR1 as MDHEN and CDR2 as SYDVKM. The CDR3 length is 15 residues.

The chain combines TRBV2 with TRBJ1-2; D gene ambiguous. With 1 base removed from V and 5 bases from J, the gap between germline ends came to 11 bases. The CDR3 sequence is 14 residues long. Germline V gives CDR1 SNHLY, CDR2 FYNNEI. CDR3 sequence: CASSEVSGEYGYTF. The CDR3 region has the DNA TGTGCCAGCAGTGAAGTTTCAGGAGAATATGGCTACACCTTC.